This TCR beta chain stems from a study of cytomegalovirus exposure and HLA in healthy donors. Study findings and constraints: Among the sequence variants, a highly shared cluster was likely an artifact of sequencing. Most TCRs appeared rarely, but some public TCRs recurred in many donors.

With regard to this clone: Its target is unknown.

The CDR3 has 15 residues. V lost 3 bases to trimming and J lost 4 bases; unmatched junction nucleotides: 8. Looked up from germline, CDR1 is SQVTM and CDR2 is ANQGSEA. The PCR had 60 Vbeta and 13 Jbeta primers. Sequenced by immunoSEQ multiplex PCR; TCRdb stores in-frame clones only, minus some. The table lists about 140,000 clones, 80% of them singletons. The chain combines TRBV29-1 with TRBJ2-7, with 11 bases fitting TRBD1. The specimen sequenced was PBMCs. This clonotype was sampled from a female donor in good health and CMV-seronegative. The CDR3 coding sequence is TGCAGCGTTGATGCGGGACAGGGGGTTCTGTACGAGCAGTACTTC. Amino acid sequence: CSVDAGQGVLYEQYF.